The clone carrying this T cell receptor (beta chain) was seen just once. Its target is not known. Regions amplified from RNA transcripts were the TCR beta CDR3 regions. HTBI primers were the set used in a first-round RT-PCR of the TCR CDR3. TCRdb re-analysed the multiplex PCR reads in MiXCR, keeping a single row per CDR3 protein. This sample carries 93,000 or so distinct CDR3 sequences, roughly 50% of them seen once, and the ten largest clones take 26%. The data are from a study of T cells in Graves' hyperthyroidism and ophthalmopathy. Absent ophthalmopathy progression within 18 months defined stable Graves' hyperthyroidism. Hyperthyroidism had been newly diagnosed in patients aged 18 to 65, and its duration was under 2 months. General study findings and limits: Blood shared most expanded thyroid clonotypes above 0.001.

Germline assignment: CDR1 SGHTA and CDR2 FQGNSA. The CDR3 sequence is 15 residues long. V was clipped by 2 bases and J by 4 bases; unmatched bases: 3. Sequencing was done on a sample of blood. The rearrangement links TRBV7-2 to TRBJ2-3; 10 nucleotides agree with TRBD2. This receptor was identified in a man aged 35 to 55 with Graves' hyperthyroidism. The CDR3 coding sequence is TGTGCCAGCAGCTTAAGCGGGGGGGCGGCAGATACGCAGTATTTT. It is translated as CASSLSGGAADTQYF.